This TCR beta chain is from a study of T cells in Graves' hyperthyroidism and ophthalmopathy. CDR1 is MDHEN and CDR2 is SYDVKM in the germline V gene. This CDR3 contains 14 residues. V gave up 2 bases and J gave up 9 bases, with 14 bases separating them. Researchers amplified the TCR beta CDR3 regions from RNA transcripts. The TCR CDR3 first-round RT-PCR relied on the HTBI primer set. TCRdb re-called the multiplex PCR reads with MiXCR, one entry per CDR3 protein. The repertoire holds a few hundred thousand distinct CDR3 sequences, with 15% as singletons. The study enrolled patients aged 18 to 65 with newly diagnosed hyperthyroidism of under 2 months' duration.

What was sequenced was blood. V usage is TRBV28 and J usage is TRBJ1-5; D remains ambiguous. This receptor was obtained from a woman in her 30s with Graves' hyperthyroidism. This chain's CDR3 is CASSLTGEILPQHF. CDR3 DNA sequence: TGTGCCAGCAGTTTAACGGGCGAAATTCTGCCCCAGCATTTT. Full variable domain (rest looked up from reference TRBV28 and TRBJ1-5): DVKVTQSSRYLVKRTGEKVFLECVQDMDHENMFWYRQDPGLGLRLIYFSYDVKMKEKGDIPEGYSVSREKKERFSLILESASTNQTSMYLCASSLTGEILPQHFGDGTRLSIL.